Listed below are T cell receptor beta chains from one sample, sequenced in a study of PD-1 blockade in mismatch repair-deficient tumors. Sequencing was performed with immunoSEQ multiplex PCR; in TCRdb, only in-frame clones are kept and a portion is missing. The table shows more than 95,000 clones, with 86% occurring only once. This specimen consisted of peripheral blood, obtained 44 weeks after starting pembrolizumab. Receptor source: an adult with mismatch repair-deficient cancer. CDR3s include the opening cysteine and the closing phenylalanine or tryptophan. D genes are given only for firm matches. Clone size is not always given. Where it is, it says once, few, many or a class for expanded clones.

D: TRBD2; length: 16; V: TRBV7-9; size: -; J: TRBJ2-1; DNA: TGTGCCAGCAGCTTTTTAGCGGGAGGGCCGGTGGATGAGCAGTTCTTC; CDR3: CASSFLAGGPVDEQFF
D: TRBD1; length: 14; V: TRBV25-1; size: once; J: TRBJ1-1; DNA: TGTGCCAGCAGTCACCGGACAGGGAACACTGAAGCTTTCTTT; CDR3: CASSHRTGNTEAFF
D: -; length: 18; V: TRBV5-4; size: -; J: TRBJ2-7; DNA: TGTGCCAGCAGCCGCAAAGTCGTCGGAACTCAGTCGTCCTACGAGCAGTACTTC; CDR3: CASSRKVVGTQSSYEQYF
D: TRBD1; length: 12; V: TRBV27; size: -; J: TRBJ1-5; DNA: TGTGCCAGCAGCACAGGGGGGCAGCCCCAGCATTTT; CDR3: CASSTGGQPQHF
D: TRBD2; length: 13; V: TRBV5-6; size: -; J: TRBJ2-5; DNA: TGTGCCAGCAGCTTCGGGGAGGGAGAGACCCAGTACTTC; CDR3: CASSFGEGETQYF
D: -; length: 13; V: TRBV6-4; size: -; J: TRBJ2-2; DNA: TGTGCCAGCAGCGAGGCGACCACCGGGGAGCTGTTTTTT; CDR3: CASSEATTGELFF
D: -; length: 14; V: TRBV30; size: few; J: TRBJ2-2; DNA: TGTGCCTGGAGTGTAGGGGGTGTCACCGGGGAGCTGTTTTTT; CDR3: CAWSVGGVTGELFF
D: -; length: 12; V: TRBV28; size: -; J: TRBJ1-2; DNA: TGTGCCAGCAGCTTTCACCTTCGGGGCTACACCTTC; CDR3: CASSFHLRGYTF
D: -; length: 16; V: TRBV7-9; size: -; J: TRBJ2-4; DNA: TGTGCCAGCAGCCCCCGGGAGTCTTTAGCCAAAAACATTCAGTACTTC; CDR3: CASSPRESLAKNIQYF
D: -; length: 11; V: TRBV11-3; size: few; J: TRBJ1-1; DNA: TGTGCCAGCAACCAGGGTGGAGAAGCTTTCTTT; CDR3: CASNQGGEAFF
D: TRBD2; length: 19; V: TRBV5-6; size: -; J: TRBJ2-5; DNA: TGTGCCAGCAGCTCAGACGGATCGTCCGGGAGGGCGTACCAAGAGACCCAGTACTTC; CDR3: CASSSDGSSGRAYQETQYF
D: TRBD1; length: 16; V: TRBV10-2; size: once; J: TRBJ2-5; DNA: TGCGCCAGCAGTGAACCCGGGACAGGGATGGGAGAGACCCAGTACTTC; CDR3: CASSEPGTGMGETQYF
D: TRBD2; length: 12; V: TRBV10-2; size: few; J: TRBJ2-7; DNA: TGCGCCAGCACCCCATCCGGGGGGGAGCAGTACTTC; CDR3: CASTPSGGEQYF
D: -; length: 14; V: TRBV5-1; size: -; J: TRBJ2-4; DNA: TGCGCCAGCAGCTTGGAGGGCCCTGAAAACATTCAGTACTTC; CDR3: CASSLEGPENIQYF
D: -; length: 10; V: TRBV29-1; size: once; J: TRBJ1-1; DNA: TGCAGCGACGGGCTCACTGAAGCTTTCTTT; CDR3: CSDGLTEAFF
D: TRBD2; length: 17; V: TRBV4-1; size: -; J: TRBJ2-7; DNA: TGCGCCAGCAGCCAAGAGGGGACTAGCGGGGGCCTCTACGAGCAGTACTTC; CDR3: CASSQEGTSGGLYEQYF
D: -; length: 15; V: TRBV7-9; size: -; J: TRBJ1-4; DNA: TGTGCCAGCAGCGGCCTGGGGCGGCCGAATGAAAAACTGTTTTTT; CDR3: CASSGLGRPNEKLFF
D: TRBD1; length: 13; V: TRBV29-1; size: -; J: TRBJ2-7; DNA: TGCAGCGTTAATACAGGGGGCAGGAACGAGCAGTACTTC; CDR3: CSVNTGGRNEQYF
D: TRBD1; length: 14; V: TRBV5-1; size: -; J: TRBJ2-7; DNA: TGCGCCAGCAGCCCCTTCGACAGGGTTTCTGAGCAGTACTTC; CDR3: CASSPFDRVSEQYF
D: TRBD2; length: 17; V: TRBV27; size: -; J: TRBJ2-3; DNA: TGTGCCAGCAGTTTCTTACGACTAGCGGGAAGTTCAGATACGCAGTATTTT; CDR3: CASSFLRLAGSSDTQYF
D: -; length: 14; V: TRBV19; size: once; J: TRBJ1-1; DNA: TGTGCCAGTAGTCGGGGGCCGGGGAACACTGAAGCTTTCTTT; CDR3: CASSRGPGNTEAFF
D: -; length: 14; V: TRBV7-9; size: -; J: TRBJ2-7; DNA: TGTGCCAGCAGCTTAGAGGGGTCGGGCTACGAGCAGTACTTC; CDR3: CASSLEGSGYEQYF
D: TRBD2; length: 15; V: TRBV12-5; size: -; J: TRBJ2-7; DNA: TGTGCTAGTGCAACCCCACTAGCGGGTTCCTACGAGCAGTACTTC; CDR3: CASATPLAGSYEQYF
D: -; length: 16; V: TRBV10-3; size: -; J: TRBJ2-7; DNA: TGTGCCATCAGTGAATGGAGGGGAGGTGGGGCCCACGAGCAGTACTTC; CDR3: CAISEWRGGGAHEQYF
D: -; length: 15; V: TRBV7-9; size: -; J: TRBJ1-1; DNA: TGTGCCAGCAGCCGCCCTGAAGGAGGGAACACTGAAGCTTTCTTT; CDR3: CASSRPEGGNTEAFF
D: -; length: 15; V: TRBV28; size: -; J: TRBJ2-7; DNA: TGTGCCAGCAGTTCGTCAGGGGTCCTATCCTACGAGCAGTACTTC; CDR3: CASSSSGVLSYEQYF
D: -; length: 13; V: TRBV30; size: few; J: TRBJ2-7; DNA: TGTGCCTGGAGTGGAGGGATTATGGGCGAGCAGTACTTC; CDR3: CAWSGGIMGEQYF
D: -; length: 16; V: TRBV21-1; size: once; J: TRBJ2-1; DNA: TGTGCCAGCAGCAAGGTGGGCGGGACTAGGGAGAATGAGCAGTTCTTC; CDR3: CASSKVGGTRENEQFF
D: TRBD1; length: 18; V: TRBV4-1; size: -; J: TRBJ2-7; DNA: TGCGCCAGCAGCCAAGATTCGACCATGACAGGGATGGCCTACGAGCAGTACTTC; CDR3: CASSQDSTMTGMAYEQYF
D: TRBD1; length: 17; V: TRBV29-1; size: -; J: TRBJ1-5; DNA: TGCAGCGTTGACCCCAGGGGGGGAAATTATAGCAATCAGCCCCAGCATTTT; CDR3: CSVDPRGGNYSNQPQHF
D: TRBD1; length: 16; V: TRBV18; size: -; J: TRBJ1-5; DNA: TGTGCCAGCTCACCACCCAAGGACAGGGTGGAGCAGCCCCAGCATTTT; CDR3: CASSPPKDRVEQPQHF
D: -; length: 12; V: TRBV30; size: once; J: TRBJ2-6; DNA: TGTGCCTGGTCTTCTGGGGCCAACGTCCTGACTTTC; CDR3: CAWSSGANVLTF
D: -; length: 14; V: TRBV4-3; size: -; J: TRBJ2-1; DNA: TGCGCCAGCAGCCAAGGCCCAGGGTGGAATGAGCAGTTCTTC; CDR3: CASSQGPGWNEQFF
D: -; length: 12; V: TRBV28; size: few; J: TRBJ2-7; DNA: TGTGCCAGCAGTTTGTTAGGCGCCGAGCAGTACTTC; CDR3: CASSLLGAEQYF
D: -; length: 13; V: TRBV7-9; size: -; J: TRBJ2-3; DNA: TGTGCCAGCAGGGACACTCATACAGATACGCAGTATTTT; CDR3: CASRDTHTDTQYF
D: -; length: 15; V: TRBV7-2; size: -; J: TRBJ2-3; DNA: TGTGCCAGCAGCTTAATGGCCGGTAGGTCAGATACGCAGTATTTT; CDR3: CASSLMAGRSDTQYF
D: -; length: 15; V: TRBV7-9; size: few; J: TRBJ1-4; DNA: TGTGCCAGCAGCCCGGACGGGAAAAGGAATGAAAAACTGTTTTTT; CDR3: CASSPDGKRNEKLFF
D: TRBD1; length: 17; V: TRBV2; size: -; J: TRBJ2-3; DNA: TGTGCCAGCAGTTTGGCTAGGACAGGGGCCTACACAGATACGCAGTATTTT; CDR3: CASSLARTGAYTDTQYF
D: -; length: 13; V: TRBV6-1; size: -; J: TRBJ1-4; DNA: TGTGCCAGCAGTGAGCATCGGGGTGAAAAACTGTTTTTT; CDR3: CASSEHRGEKLFF
D: TRBD2; length: 17; V: TRBV4-1; size: -; J: TRBJ2-2; DNA: TGCGCCAGCAGCCAAGAGACGGGACTAGCGAGTACCGGGGAGCTGTTTTTT; CDR3: CASSQETGLASTGELFF
D: TRBD1; length: 14; V: TRBV2; size: -; J: TRBJ2-7; DNA: TGTGCCAGCAGTGAGGGACAGGGGGCCGATGAGCAGTACTTC; CDR3: CASSEGQGADEQYF
D: TRBD2; length: 15; V: TRBV7-9; size: -; J: TRBJ2-7; DNA: TGTGCCAGCACCGGGACTAGCGGGAGGTCCTACGAGCAGTACTTC; CDR3: CASTGTSGRSYEQYF
D: TRBD1; length: 14; V: TRBV2; size: -; J: TRBJ1-2; DNA: TGTGCCAGCAAAGGGCAGGGGGGTAACTATGGCTACACCTTC; CDR3: CASKGQGGNYGYTF
D: TRBD2; length: 14; V: TRBV13; size: -; J: TRBJ2-7; DNA: TGTGCCAGCAGTTACGGGACTAGCACGAACGAGCAGTACTTC; CDR3: CASSYGTSTNEQYF
D: TRBD2; length: 13; V: TRBV7-2; size: -; J: TRBJ2-7; DNA: TGTGCCAGCAGCCAACGGGCCGGGGAGGGGCAGTACTTC; CDR3: CASSQRAGEGQYF
D: TRBD1; length: 16; V: TRBV6-1; size: -; J: TRBJ1-3; DNA: TGTGCCAGCAGTGAAGCCTACAGGGGGCGAAGGAACACCATATATTTT; CDR3: CASSEAYRGRRNTIYF
D: -; length: 17; V: TRBV4-3; size: -; J: TRBJ2-1; DNA: TGCGCCAGCAGCCAAGATGTCAGGCTCGGGAGATTGGATGAGCAGTTCTTC; CDR3: CASSQDVRLGRLDEQFF
D: -; length: 12; V: TRBV19; size: -; J: TRBJ1-4; DNA: TGTGCCAGCTCCACCATTAATGAAAAACTGTTTTTT; CDR3: CASSTINEKLFF
D: TRBD2; length: 16; V: TRBV4-1; size: -; J: TRBJ2-7; DNA: TGCGCCAGCAGCCAGATTAGCGGGAGGGCCTCCTACGAGCAGTACTTC; CDR3: CASSQISGRASYEQYF
D: TRBD2; length: 17; V: TRBV2; size: -; J: TRBJ2-3; DNA: TGTGCCAGCAGCCGATATAGCGGGAGGGCCCTCTCAGATACGCAGTATTTT; CDR3: CASSRYSGRALSDTQYF